This entry describes one T cell receptor beta chain. This CDR3 is 11 amino acids long. The V segment lost 5 bases and the J segment 7 bases; nucleotides outside the gene matches: 3. Germline V gene data show CDR1 as GTSNPN and CDR2 as SVGIG (reference sequence). The data stem from a study of blood T cell repertoires in COVID-19. About the research overall: Spain, Italy and the United States supplied samples that represented acute and convalescent COVID-19.

Authors' analysis steps: Nucleated cell number was recorded as an estimate derived from reference gene primer amplification. Assay used: immunoSEQ multiplex PCR; TCRdb lists only in-frame clones, some missing. V, J and clone size were drawn from that table, and D and trimming were deduced from the DNA. Here the sample spans roughly 200,000 clones, 85% being singletons. Participants were placed into cohorts based on the clinical history they reported. All recovered Cohort 3 donors got two negative PCRs, got clearance, or saw symptom resolution. The clonotype originates from a middle-aged man who had recovered from COVID-19. The chain joins TRBV30 to TRBJ2-7, with 9 bases fitting TRBD1. Sample: PBMCs or T cells enriched from blood (not recorded which). The CDR3 protein is CAWDRGREQYF. DNA of the CDR3: TGTGCCTGGGACAGGGGGAGGGAGCAGTACTTC.